A single T cell receptor (beta chain) is shown here with its context. Its antigen is currently unknown. This sample is part of a study of Graves' ophthalmopathy and Graves' hyperthyroidism. General study results and limits: In blood appeared most of the expanded thyroid clonotypes whose frequency exceeded 0.001.

TCR beta CDR3 regions were amplified from RNA transcripts. RT-PCR with HTBI primers came first, then second-round multiplex PCR. TCRdb re-called the multiplex PCR reads with MiXCR, one entry per CDR3 protein. The table has around 1.1 million distinct CDR3 sequences, about 40% seen once. Hyperthyroidism was new, under 2 months, in patients aged 18 to 65. V was trimmed by 4 bases and J by 3 bases, leaving 16 bases between them. This CDR3 comprises 14 residues. Germline V CDR1 and CDR2: SQVTM, ANQGSEA. This clonotype originated in an adult man with Graves' hyperthyroidism. Sequencing was carried out using peripheral blood or thyroid tissue (not recorded which). J is TRBJ2-7 and V is TRBV29-1; a possible D gene is TRBD2 (8 bases). The CDR3 DNA follows: TGCAGCGTTGGAGCGGGGGCAGGGGGCTACGAGCAGTACTTC. It specifies CSVGAGAGGYEQYF.